This T cell receptor beta chain originates from a study of cytomegalovirus exposure and HLA in healthy donors (dated by TCRdb to between 2016 and 2019). Regarding the study in general: According to an earlier analysis of 550 to 750 of the donors, about 179 million T cells yielded over 100 million unique TCR beta sequences and 276 Gb of sequence data. An early release that covered approximately 600 HLA-typed donors contained 250 to 350 gigabases of sequencing data and tens of millions of unique TCR sequences. The genetic ancestry cluster associated with self-reported Caucasian donors included 80% to 90% of the roughly 400 genotyped donors. The aim of the study was to test whether cataloging public T cell receptors could identify signatures of past pathogen exposure. The study profiled the T cell repertoires of more than 500 subjects by immunosequencing and related them to cytomegalovirus serostatus. A separate validation cohort of roughly 130 different subjects was used in addition to the approximately 700-subject first cohort. High-throughput TCR immunosequencing, statistical association of individual TCRs with disease status, and machine learning were combined to predict cytomegalovirus infection status. A later analysis re-analyzed previously published TCR beta repertoires from roughly 630 donors and added high-resolution HLA genotyping to study TCR occurrence patterns. Rather than using new phenotypic data, the later analysis identified candidate immune exposures from TCR beta sequences and from how often those sequences occurred across donors. To decide whether each TCR beta V gene segment behaved as functional or pseudogenic, an earlier analysis of nearly 600 of the donors relied on high-throughput TCR beta sequencing. Donor age, sex, ethnicity and CMV serostatus were compiled alongside the repertoire data. A later genetic analysis used genome-wide SNP genotypes for about 60% of the roughly 670 donors, treating that subset as a discovery cohort. Every repertoire in the discovery cohort had been generated on one and the same sequencing platform. HLA typing covered class I and class II loci at four-digit resolution. The number of donors typed differed by locus, with about 629-640 for A, B, C, DRB1 and DQB1, around 520 for DQA1, 606 for DPA1, and 472 for DPB1. Four to six DR-DQ haplotypes were handled as single units for association and clustering, since linkage in the cohort was strong. Among about 370 genotyped donors of the cohort, an average of about 220,000 unique TCR beta nucleotide sequences was sequenced per donor, of which about 18% were non-productive.

The CDR3 covers 13 residues, taking in both the cysteine and the phenylalanine. Just the 39-base CDR3 DNA is kept, in frame starting at base 1. V is clipped by 8 bases and J by 5 bases, and the sequence between their germline boundaries is 15 bases long. CDR1 MNHEY and CDR2 SVGAGI are derived from the germline V gene. The library was generated by the immunoSEQ multiplex PCR assay. A mixture of 60 forward primers for TCR Vbeta segments and 13 reverse primers for TCR Jbeta segments was used in the multiplex PCR. Amplification of the CDR3 region of rearranged TCR beta genes was performed with a multiplex PCR assay on genomic DNA. Amplified TCR beta libraries were sequenced as 87-base-pair reads on the Illumina HiSeq System. The authors' pipeline ran thus. Across the roughly 640 repertoires, a later analysis counted approximately 75 million unique TCR beta chains, around 10 million of which were shared by at least two donors. To remove PCR and sequencing errors, raw reads were error-corrected and collapsed into unique sequences using a nearest-neighbor algorithm that merged closely related sequences. To assign V, D and J gene segments, CDR3 sequences were aligned to IMGT reference sequences. For a sequence to be retained, at least a six-nucleotide match to both a V gene segment and a J gene segment was required. A rearrangement counted as productive if the CDR3 had no stop codons and remained in frame with V and J, and every other rearrangement counted as non-productive. Following IMGT convention, CDR3 was defined as the stretch from the second conserved V-encoded cysteine to the conserved J-encoded phenylalanine. Sequences without an unambiguous match to a single V gene segment were excluded from the earlier analysis of about 640 of the donors. An earlier analysis of fewer than 750 of the donors called V segments functional above 56.7% productive rearrangements and segregating when the between-donor standard deviation exceeded 5%. To diagnose cytomegalovirus status from the catalog of TCR beta chain sequences, a statistical classification framework was built. In a later analysis, TCR nucleotide sequences were compared against IMGT/GENE-DB human TR gene sequences so that V and J genes could be assigned. A later analysis assigned CDR3 sequences and most-parsimonious VDJ recombination scenarios with the TCRdist pipeline. In a later analysis, each TCR beta chain was defined by its CDR3 amino acid sequence together with its V-gene family, and reads lacking a unique V-gene family were excluded. As a way to deal with suspected cross-contamination and a sequencing artifact, a later analysis dropped roughly 600 nucleotide sequences that were highly shared and had low generation probability. In a later analysis, a clonal expansion index for each public chain was calculated from normalized within-repertoire ranks of inferred template counts. In a later analysis, generation probabilities were computed with a VDJ recombination model fitted to out-of-frame rearrangements, and the resulting probabilities were checked against IGoR. In a later analysis, hypergeometric tests were used to score TCR-TCR, TCR-HLA and TCR-CMV co-occurrence, with a repertoire-size bias correction applied to TCR pairs. To estimate false discovery rates, a later analysis permuted the HLA or CMV assignments 20 times. In a later analysis, co-occurring TCRs were grouped with DBSCAN, and TCRdist sequence similarity was added when clustering was performed within HLA-allele-positive subsets. Co-occurrence clustering excluded repertoires with fewer than 30,000 or more than 120,000 public chains, plus five with anomalous nucleotide sharing. TCRdb's version of the immuneACCESS table is confined to in-frame rearrangements and falls short of the full clone set. An unresolved V gene accounts for under half of the shortfall where checked; the remainder is of unknown origin. Clone size and V and J calls were adopted from that table, with D and trimming inferred from the DNA. The sample has approximately 120,000 clones on record. The ten largest clones capture approximately 0.93% of the sample.

The cohort comprised fewer than 700 healthy bone marrow donors. At the time of sampling, every cohort member was nominally healthy, though immune exposures that went unrecorded were likely present. The donor was CMV seronegative and was included in the group of under 450 seronegative cohort members. A peripheral blood sample was collected from each donor, and TCR beta sequencing was performed on peripheral blood mononuclear cells. The Qiagen DNeasy Blood Extraction Kit was used to extract genomic DNA from the blood cell samples. What the authors observed across the whole study: In both the original and validation cohorts, the classifier was reported to diagnose cytomegalovirus status with high specificity and sensitivity. Immune exposure information for the cohort was limited to CMV serostatus. At a false discovery rate of 0.05, a later analysis linked 16,951 TCR beta sequences to specific HLA alleles. Several of the top co-occurrence clusters appeared to be linked to parvovirus B19, influenza, CMV and Epstein-Barr virus, according to a later analysis. In a later analysis, the rate of TCR association differed among HLA loci, with DRB1 alleles having the most associated TCRs and HLA-C alleles having the fewest. A further reported finding was that TCR beta sequences accurately predicted the HLA-A and HLA-B alleles for most subjects in the first cohort. The sequencing pipeline was judged likely to have produced a cluster of highly shared sequence variants as a technical artifact. A later analysis found that HLA-associated TCR beta chains were more clonally expanded and had lower generation probabilities than equally common non-associated chains. When HLA alleles, especially DR and DQ, strongly co-occurred, TCR associations were difficult to assign to individual alleles. In the study, some 180 TCR beta chains were listed as associated with cytomegalovirus. Because HLA typing was missing for some donors at each locus, association tests included only the typed subset. According to the authors, the approach could potentially be generalized to other disease states and immunological phenotypes. Compared with the roughly 700-donor mean, donors in an Asian-associated ancestry cluster had fewer N-insertions in productive TCRs, according to a later genetic analysis. In a later analysis, most CMV-associated TCR beta chains were found to appear HLA-restricted, with HLA associations seemingly driven largely by CMV exposure. While some public TCRs were present in many individuals, most TCR sequences turned up only very rarely across donors. Presence/absence analyses assumed roughly uniform sequencing depth across donors, an assumption that may not hold. In vitro tests confirmed that three of the cytomegalovirus-associated TCR beta chains recognize cytomegalovirus antigens. Some IMGT-functional V segments, including TRBV6-2 and TRBV6-3, could not be distinguished by the 87-base-pair reads and were therefore excluded. In a later genetic analysis, a missense DCLRE1C variant was associated with V-gene and J-gene trimming of TCR beta chains, and the association was replicated in an independent cohort. In an earlier analysis of over 550 of the donors, most TCR beta V segments were observed in productive rearrangements about 90% or about 30% of the time, broadly matching IMGT annotations. Because counts were too low, roughly 18 rarely observed V segments, including chromosome 9 orphons, were left out of the earlier analysis of several hundred of the donors. Linkage disequilibrium might explain the correlated functional status among segregating V segments, but an unknown experimental factor could not be ruled out. Only TCR beta chains were sequenced in this cohort, and the absence of alpha or paired-chain data limited detectable features.

Note on this clone: Its antigen specificity is not known.

The rearranged chain carries TRBV6-5 and TRBJ1-1; the D region possibly corresponds to TRBD1 (5 bases align). Input material: PBMCs. The source is a young man in good health and CMV-seronegative. Here is the DNA: TGTGCCAGCCAAGAGACAGTTTTTACTGAAGCTTTCTTT. It translates as CASQETVFTEAFF.